What follows are 9 T cell receptor beta chains derived from one specimen sequenced in a study of blood T cell repertoires in COVID-19 (dated by TCRdb to the early 2020s). Libraries were prepared through the immunoSEQ multiplex PCR assay. TCRdb carries this immuneACCESS record with in-frame sequences only. Its versions omit some clonotypes, under half of them owing to an unresolved V gene in the studies checked, with the rest unexplained. Present in this sample are around 360,000 clones, approximately 89% of which were seen just once. The ten largest clones capture roughly a tenth of the sample. Material: peripheral blood. The receptors originated from a woman aged 25-40 years with COVID-19, enrolled during active disease.

The genes are TRBV24-1 and TRBJ1-2; D ambiguous. V lost 6 bases, J lost 3 bases, and 10 bases lay in between. Germline V gene lookup returns CDR1 KGHDR and CDR2 SFDVKD. This CDR3 contains 13 residues. The DNA for the CDR3 is TGTGCCACCAGTCTCAGCGAGGACTATGGCTACACCTTC. This sequence encodes CATSLSEDYGYTF.

The gene calls are TRBV9 and TRBJ2-7; D is unclear. Germline CDR1 is SGDLS and CDR2 is YYNGEE. The CDR3 sequence is 14 residues long. The ends were cut back, 0 bases at V and 3 bases at J, with 10 bases in the middle. This chain's CDR3 is CASSVEPHFYEQYF. CDR3 DNA sequence: TGTGCCAGCAGCGTAGAGCCCCATTTCTACGAGCAGTACTTC.

The chain recombines TRBV21-1 with TRBJ2-6; TRBD2 reflects the table's D call only, with no check against the DNA. TRBV21-1 is a listed pseudogene. This CDR3 region has 18 residues. The CDR3 loop is CASSKGEREVSGANVLTF. The CDR3, as DNA: TGTGCCAGCAGCAAAGGAGAGCGGGAGGTGTCTGGGGCCAACGTCCTGACTTTC.

The rearrangement joins TRBV7-9 to TRBJ2-7; tentatively, D is TRBD2 (5 bases). V lost 4 bases, J lost 6 bases, and 19 bases lay in between. The CDR3 is 15 residues long. Germline CDR1 is SEHNR and CDR2 is FQNEAQ (reference sequence). CDR3 residues: CASSSLRAGASEQYF. CDR3 DNA: TGTGCCAGCAGCTCTCTTCGGGCGGGCGCCTCCGAGCAGTACTTC.

This clone has just a few counts. DNA of the CDR3: TGTGCCAGCAGCCCCCGAGGGCGCAACCTCAACTATGGCTACACCTTC. Its protein is CASSPRGRNLNYGYTF. The rearrangement joins TRBV3-1 (or the pseudogene TRBV3-2) to TRBJ1-2; D remains ambiguous. CDR3 size: 16 residues. Germline loops: CDR1 LGHDT, CDR2 YNNKEL (reference sequence). V lost 4 bases and J 2 bases, leaving 17 bases between the germline ends.

V usage is TRBV10-3 and J usage is TRBJ2-7; D is possibly TRBD1 (5 bases). Trimming took 0 bases from V and 0 from J, leaving 6 bases between them. CDR3 length: 14 amino acids. Germline V CDR1 and CDR2: ENHRY, SYGVKD. The DNA of the CDR3 is TGTGCCATCAGTGAGTCCGACAGCTCCTACGAGCAGTACTTC. Its translation is CAISESDSSYEQYF.

V and J are TRBV7-9 and TRBJ2-2; 10 nucleotides line up with TRBD1. CDR1 and CDR2 (germline): SEHNR, FQNEAQ (reference sequence). J lost 7 bases, V lost 5 bases, and 7 bases had no gene match. This CDR3 is built from 15 residues. The CDR3 DNA reads as TGTGCCAGCAGCGAAGGGACAGGGGTCCTCGGGGAGCTGTTTTTT. Protein product: CASSEGTGVLGELFF.

V usage is TRBV9 and J usage is TRBJ2-7, with a weak D call TRBD2 (7 bases). The length of the CDR3 is 14 residues. Looked up from germline, CDR1 is SGDLS and CDR2 is YYNGEE. V was clipped by 7 bases and J by 6 bases, with 20 bases between them. CDR3 loop: CASARGGDHVEQYF. In DNA, the CDR3 is TGTGCCAGCGCCCGAGGGGGGGACCACGTCGAGCAGTACTTC. Combining the CDR3 with reference TRBV9 and TRBJ2-7 gives the whole variable domain DSGVTQTPKHLITATGQRVTLRCSPRSGDLSVYWYQQSLDQGLQFLIQYYNGEERAKGNILERFSAQQFPDLHSELNLSSLELGDSALYFCASARGGDHVEQYFGPGTRLTVT.

This rearrangement joins TRBV27 to TRBJ2-2, with 10 bases fitting TRBD2. Germline V CDR1 and CDR2: MNHEY, SMNVEV (reference sequence). The junction had 9 bases not matched to a gene; V was cut back by 2 bases and J by 6 bases. The CDR3 length is 17 residues. The chain's CDR3 is CASSLKGLAGVSGELFF. The DNA of the CDR3 is TGTGCCAGCAGTTTAAAGGGTCTAGCGGGAGTTTCCGGGGAGCTGTTTTTT.